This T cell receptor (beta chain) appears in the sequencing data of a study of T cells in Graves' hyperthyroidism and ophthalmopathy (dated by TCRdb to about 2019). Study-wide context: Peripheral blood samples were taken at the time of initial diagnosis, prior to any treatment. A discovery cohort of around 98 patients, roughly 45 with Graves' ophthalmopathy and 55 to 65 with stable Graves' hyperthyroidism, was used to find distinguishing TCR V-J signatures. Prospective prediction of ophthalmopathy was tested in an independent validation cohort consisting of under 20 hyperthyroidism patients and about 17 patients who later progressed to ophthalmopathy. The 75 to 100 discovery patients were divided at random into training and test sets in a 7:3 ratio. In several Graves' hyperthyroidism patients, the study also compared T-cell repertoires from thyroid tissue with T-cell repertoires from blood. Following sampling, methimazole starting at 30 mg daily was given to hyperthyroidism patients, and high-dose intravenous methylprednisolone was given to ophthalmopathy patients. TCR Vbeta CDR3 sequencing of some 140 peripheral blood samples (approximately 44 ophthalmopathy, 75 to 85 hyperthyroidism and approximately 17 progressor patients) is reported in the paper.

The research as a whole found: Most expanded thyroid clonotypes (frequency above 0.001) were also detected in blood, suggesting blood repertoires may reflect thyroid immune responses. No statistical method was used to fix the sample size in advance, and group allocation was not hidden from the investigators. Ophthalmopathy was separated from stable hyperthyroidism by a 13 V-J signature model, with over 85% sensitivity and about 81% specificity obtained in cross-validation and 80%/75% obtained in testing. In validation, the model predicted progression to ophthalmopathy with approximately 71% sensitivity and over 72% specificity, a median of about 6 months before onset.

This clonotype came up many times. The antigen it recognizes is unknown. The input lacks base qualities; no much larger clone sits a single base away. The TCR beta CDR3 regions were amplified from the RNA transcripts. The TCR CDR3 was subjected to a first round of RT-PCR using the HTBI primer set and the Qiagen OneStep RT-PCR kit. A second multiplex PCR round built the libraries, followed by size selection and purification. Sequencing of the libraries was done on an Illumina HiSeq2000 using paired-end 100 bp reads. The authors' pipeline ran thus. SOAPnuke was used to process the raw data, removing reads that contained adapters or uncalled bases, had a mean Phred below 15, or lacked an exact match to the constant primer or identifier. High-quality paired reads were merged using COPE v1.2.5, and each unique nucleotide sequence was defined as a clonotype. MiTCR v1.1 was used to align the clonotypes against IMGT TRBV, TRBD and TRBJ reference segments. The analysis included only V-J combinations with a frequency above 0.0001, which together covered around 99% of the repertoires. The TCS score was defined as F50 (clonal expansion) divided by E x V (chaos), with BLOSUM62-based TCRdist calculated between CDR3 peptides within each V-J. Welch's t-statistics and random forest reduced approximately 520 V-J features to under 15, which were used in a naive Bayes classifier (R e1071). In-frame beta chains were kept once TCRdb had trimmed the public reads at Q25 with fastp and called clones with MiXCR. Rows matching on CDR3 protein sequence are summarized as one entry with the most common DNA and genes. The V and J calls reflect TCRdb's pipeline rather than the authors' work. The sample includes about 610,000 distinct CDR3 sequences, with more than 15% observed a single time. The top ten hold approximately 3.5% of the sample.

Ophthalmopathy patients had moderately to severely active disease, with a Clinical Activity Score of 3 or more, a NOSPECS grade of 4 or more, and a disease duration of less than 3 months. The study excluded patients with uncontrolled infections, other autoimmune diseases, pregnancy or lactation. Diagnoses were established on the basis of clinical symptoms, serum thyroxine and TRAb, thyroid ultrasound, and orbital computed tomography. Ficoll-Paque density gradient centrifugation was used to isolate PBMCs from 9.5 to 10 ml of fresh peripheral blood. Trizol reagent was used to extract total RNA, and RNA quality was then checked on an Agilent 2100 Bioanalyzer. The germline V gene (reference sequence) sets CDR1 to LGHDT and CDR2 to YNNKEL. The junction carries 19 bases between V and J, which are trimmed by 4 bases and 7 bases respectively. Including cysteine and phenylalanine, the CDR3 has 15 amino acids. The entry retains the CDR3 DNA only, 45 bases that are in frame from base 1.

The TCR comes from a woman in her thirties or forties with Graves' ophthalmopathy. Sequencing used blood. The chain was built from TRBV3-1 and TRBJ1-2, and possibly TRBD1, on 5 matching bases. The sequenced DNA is TGTGCCAGCAGCCCCCAGGGACTGGCGGGGATTGGCTACACCTTC. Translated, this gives CASSPQGLAGIGYTF.